This is a list of T cell receptor beta chains from one sample in a study of neoadjuvant nivolumab and ipilimumab in lung cancer. The data were produced by immunoSEQ multiplex PCR, yet TCRdb's version contains in-frame clones alone and is incomplete. This table has 3,000 to 4,500 clones, approximately 91% appearing once. The sequenced sample was adjacent normal lung tissue, obtained after neoadjuvant nivolumab, alone or with ipilimumab, at or shortly before surgery. These receptors were obtained from an adult with non-small cell lung cancer. CDR3s include the opening cysteine and the closing phenylalanine or tryptophan. A D gene is named only where the DNA matches it firmly. Not every row has a clone size; where given, it reads once, few, many or a size class.

TRBV2	TRBJ2-7	-	-	CASTQIHEQYF	TGTGCCAGCACCCAAATTCACGAGCAGTACTTC
TRBV6-1	TRBJ1-2	TRBD1	-	CASSVPGGGYGYTF	TGTGCCAGCAGTGTACCAGGGGGAGGCTATGGCTACACCTTC
TRBV5-4	TRBJ1-3	TRBD1	-	CASSYRRGSSGNTIYF	TGTGCCAGCAGCTACCGCAGGGGGAGCTCTGGAAACACCATATATTTT
TRBV7-9	TRBJ2-7	-	-	CASSLTFSYEQYF	TGTGCCAGCAGCTTGACGTTCTCCTACGAGCAGTACTTC
TRBV4-1	TRBJ2-7	TRBD2	-	CASSIRAGIRDYEQYF	TGCGCCAGCAGCATCCGAGCGGGGATAAGGGACTACGAGCAGTACTTC
TRBV11-3	TRBJ2-3	TRBD2	-	CASSLGTLAGAKDTQYF	TGTGCCAGCAGCTTAGGTACTTTAGCGGGAGCGAAAGATACGCAGTATTTT
TRBV6-5	TRBJ2-7	-	-	CASSYGVVTEQYF	TGTGCCAGCAGTTATGGAGTAGTCACCGAGCAGTACTTC
TRBV5-1	TRBJ1-1	-	-	CASSFGKGTEAFF	TGCGCCAGCAGCTTCGGGAAAGGGACTGAAGCTTTCTTT
TRBV13	TRBJ1-2	TRBD1	-	CASSSPGQSNYGYTF	TGTGCCAGCAGTTCCCCGGGACAGAGTAACTATGGCTACACCTTC
TRBV10-2	TRBJ2-1	TRBD2	-	CASTPLAGDNEQFF	TGCGCCAGCACTCCACTAGCGGGAGACAATGAGCAGTTCTTC
TRBV6-1	TRBJ1-1	TRBD1	-	CASLQGVNTEAFF	TGTGCCAGTCTACAGGGGGTGAACACTGAAGCTTTCTTT
TRBV7-8	TRBJ2-7	TRBD2	-	CASSLGSGKSYEQYF	TGTGCCAGCAGCTTAGGTAGCGGGAAGTCCTACGAGCAGTACTTC
TRBV5-4	TRBJ2-3	-	-	CASSLGRVSTDTQYF	TGTGCCAGCAGCTTGGGACGGGTGAGCACAGATACGCAGTATTTT
TRBV16	TRBJ1-1	-	once	CASSRTWGGVGTEAFF	TGTGCCAGCAGCCGAACATGGGGAGGGGTGGGAACTGAAGCTTTCTTT
TRBV6-5	TRBJ2-1	-	-	CASSFTGKQFF	TGTGCCAGCAGTTTCACAGGGAAGCAGTTCTTC
TRBV7-8	TRBJ2-1	TRBD2	-	CASSAYRLAGVRYNEQFF	TGTGCCAGCAGCGCCTACCGACTAGCGGGAGTGAGATACAATGAGCAGTTCTTC
TRBV5-4	TRBJ1-2	-	-	CASSLHSYGYTF	TGTGCCAGCAGCCTTCACAGCTATGGCTACACCTTC
TRBV2	TRBJ2-1	TRBD2	-	CASSPEGLAGEDEQFF	TGTGCCAGCAGCCCAGAGGGACTAGCGGGAGAGGATGAGCAGTTCTTC
TRBV11-1	TRBJ2-1	-	-	CASSLALHYNEQFF	TGTGCCAGCAGCTTAGCGCTGCATTACAATGAGCAGTTCTTC
TRBV28	TRBJ1-5	-	-	CASSFIGSSNQPQHF	TGTGCCAGCAGTTTTATAGGGTCGAGCAATCAGCCCCAGCATTTT
TRBV27	TRBJ1-5	-	-	CASSLIGDNQPQHF	TGTGCCAGCAGTTTAATCGGAGACAATCAGCCCCAGCATTTT
TRBV11-3	TRBJ2-7	-	-	CASSLEPSTTPTGYSYEQYF	TGTGCCAGCAGCTTAGAACCCTCAACGACCCCTACAGGGTACTCCTACGAGCAGTACTTC
TRBV5-5	TRBJ1-2	TRBD1	-	CASSLRTGSYGYTF	TGTGCCAGCAGCCTCCGGACAGGGAGCTATGGCTACACCTTC
TRBV9	TRBJ1-1	-	-	CASGQPNTEAFF	TGTGCCAGCGGACAGCCGAACACTGAAGCTTTCTTT
TRBV28	TRBJ1-1	-	few	CASSFMDGTEAFF	TGTGCCAGCAGTTTCATGGACGGCACTGAAGCTTTCTTT
TRBV29-1	TRBJ1-1	-	once	CSVCTDTEAFF	TGCAGCGTTTGCACAGACACTGAAGCTTTCTTT
TRBV15	TRBJ1-2	-	-	CATSRVGYEGYTF	TGTGCCACCAGCAGAGTAGGCTATGAGGGCTACACCTTC